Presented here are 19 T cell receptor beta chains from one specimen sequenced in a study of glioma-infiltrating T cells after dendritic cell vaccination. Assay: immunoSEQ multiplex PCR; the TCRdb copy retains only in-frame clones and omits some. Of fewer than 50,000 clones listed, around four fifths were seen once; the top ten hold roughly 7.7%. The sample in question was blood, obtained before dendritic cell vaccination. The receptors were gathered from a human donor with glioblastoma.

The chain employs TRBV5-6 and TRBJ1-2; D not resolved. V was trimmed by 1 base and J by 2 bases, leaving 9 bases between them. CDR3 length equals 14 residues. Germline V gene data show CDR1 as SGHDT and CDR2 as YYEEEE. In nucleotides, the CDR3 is TGTGCCAGCAGCTTGTATGAACAGAACTATGGCTACACCTTC. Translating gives CASSLYEQNYGYTF.

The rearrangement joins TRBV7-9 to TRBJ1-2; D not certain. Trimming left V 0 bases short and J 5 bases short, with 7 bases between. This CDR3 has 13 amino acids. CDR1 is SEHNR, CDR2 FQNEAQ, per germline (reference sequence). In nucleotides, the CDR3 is TGTGCCAGCAGCTTAGCGCGTCATTATGGCTACACCTTC. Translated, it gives CASSLARHYGYTF.

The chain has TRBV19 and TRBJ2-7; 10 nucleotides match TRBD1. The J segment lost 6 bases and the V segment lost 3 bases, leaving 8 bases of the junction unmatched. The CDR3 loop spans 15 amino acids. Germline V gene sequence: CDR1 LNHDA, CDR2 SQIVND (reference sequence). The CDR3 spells CASSINRDRGIEQYF. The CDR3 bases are TGTGCCAGTAGTATCAACCGGGACAGGGGAATCGAGCAGTACTTC.

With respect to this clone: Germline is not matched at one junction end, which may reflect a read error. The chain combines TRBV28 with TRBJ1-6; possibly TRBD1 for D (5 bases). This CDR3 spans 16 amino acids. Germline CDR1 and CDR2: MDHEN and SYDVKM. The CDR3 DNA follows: TGTGCCAGCAGTCCGGGGGTAGGGGCCTATCATTCACCCCTCCACTTT. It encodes CASSPGVGAYHSPLHF.

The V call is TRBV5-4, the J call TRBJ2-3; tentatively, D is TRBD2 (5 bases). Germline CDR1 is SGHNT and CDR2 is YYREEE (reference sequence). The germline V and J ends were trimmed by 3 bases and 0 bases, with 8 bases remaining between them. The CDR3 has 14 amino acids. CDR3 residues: CASSSLASTDTQYF. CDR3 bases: TGTGCCAGCAGCTCCCTAGCCAGCACAGATACGCAGTATTTT.

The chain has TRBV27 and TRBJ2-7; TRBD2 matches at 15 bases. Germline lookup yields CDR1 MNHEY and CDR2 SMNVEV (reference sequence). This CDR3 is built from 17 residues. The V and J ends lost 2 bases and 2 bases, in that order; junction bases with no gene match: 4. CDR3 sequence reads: CASSLGLAGGPTYEQYF. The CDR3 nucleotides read TGTGCCAGCAGTTTAGGACTAGCGGGGGGGCCCACCTACGAGCAGTACTTC.

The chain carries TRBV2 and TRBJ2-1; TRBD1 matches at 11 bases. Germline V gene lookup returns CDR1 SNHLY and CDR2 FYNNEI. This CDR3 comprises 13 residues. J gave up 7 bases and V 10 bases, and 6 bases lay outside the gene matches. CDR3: CAIPGQGGNEQFF. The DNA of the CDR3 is TGTGCCATTCCGGGACAGGGGGGGAATGAGCAGTTCTTC.

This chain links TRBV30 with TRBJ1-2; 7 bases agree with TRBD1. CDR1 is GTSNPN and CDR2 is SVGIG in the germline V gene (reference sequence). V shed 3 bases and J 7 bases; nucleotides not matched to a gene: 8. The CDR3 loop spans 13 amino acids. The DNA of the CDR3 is TGTGCCTGGAGCCCGACAGGGCCGAGTGGCTACACCTTC. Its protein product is CAWSPTGPSGYTF.

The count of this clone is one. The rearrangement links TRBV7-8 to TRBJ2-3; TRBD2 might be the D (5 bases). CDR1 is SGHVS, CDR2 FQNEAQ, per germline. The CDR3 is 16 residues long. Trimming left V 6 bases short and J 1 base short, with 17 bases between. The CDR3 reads CASRWYLGRGTDTQYF. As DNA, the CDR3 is TGTGCCAGCAGATGGTACCTCGGGCGGGGCACAGATACGCAGTATTTT.

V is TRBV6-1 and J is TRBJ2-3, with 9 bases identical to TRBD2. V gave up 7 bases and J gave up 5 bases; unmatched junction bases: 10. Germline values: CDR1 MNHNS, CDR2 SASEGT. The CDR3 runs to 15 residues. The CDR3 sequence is CASTVVRGGEDTQYF. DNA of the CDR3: TGTGCCAGCACCGTCGTGCGGGGGGGGGAAGATACGCAGTATTTT.

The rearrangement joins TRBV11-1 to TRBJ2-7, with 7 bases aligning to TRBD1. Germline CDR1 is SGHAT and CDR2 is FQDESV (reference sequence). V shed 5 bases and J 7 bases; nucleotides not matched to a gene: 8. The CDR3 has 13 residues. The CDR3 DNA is TGTGCCAGCAGCCAAACAGGGGTAGTGGAGCAGTACTTC. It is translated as CASSQTGVVEQYF.

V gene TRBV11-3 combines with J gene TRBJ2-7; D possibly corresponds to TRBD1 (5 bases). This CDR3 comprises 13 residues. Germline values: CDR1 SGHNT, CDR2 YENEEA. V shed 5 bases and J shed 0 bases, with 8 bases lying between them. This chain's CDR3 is CASSPGISYEQYF. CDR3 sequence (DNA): TGTGCCAGCAGCCCAGGGATCTCCTACGAGCAGTACTTC.

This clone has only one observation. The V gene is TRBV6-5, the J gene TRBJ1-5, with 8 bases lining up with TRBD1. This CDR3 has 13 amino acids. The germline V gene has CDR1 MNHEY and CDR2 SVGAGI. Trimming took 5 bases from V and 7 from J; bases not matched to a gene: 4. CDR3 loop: CASSETGAQPQHF. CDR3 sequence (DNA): TGTGCCAGCAGTGAGACAGGGGCGCAGCCCCAGCATTTT.

The chain's CDR3 is CASSVGGRRGDTQYF. Here the CDR3 DNA reads TGTGCCAGCAGCGTCGGGGGACGGCGAGGTGATACGCAGTATTTT. The chain uses TRBV9 and TRBJ2-3; D possibly corresponds to TRBD2 (6 bases). CDR3 size: 15 residues. The germline V gene has CDR1 SGDLS and CDR2 YYNGEE. With 2 bases removed from V and 6 bases from J, the gap between germline ends came to 16 bases.

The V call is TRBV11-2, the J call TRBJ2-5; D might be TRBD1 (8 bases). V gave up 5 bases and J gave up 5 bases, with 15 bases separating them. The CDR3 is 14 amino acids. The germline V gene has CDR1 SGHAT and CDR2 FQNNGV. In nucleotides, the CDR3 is TGTGCCAGCAGCCCGAACAGGGGGGGGGAGACCCAGTACTTC. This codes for CASSPNRGGETQYF.

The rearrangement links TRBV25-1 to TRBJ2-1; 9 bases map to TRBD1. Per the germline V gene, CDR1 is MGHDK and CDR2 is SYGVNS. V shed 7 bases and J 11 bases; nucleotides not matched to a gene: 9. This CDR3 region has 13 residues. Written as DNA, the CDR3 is TGTGCCAGCACTCGGACAGGGGATGGGCAGCAGTTCTTC. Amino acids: CASTRTGDGQQFF.

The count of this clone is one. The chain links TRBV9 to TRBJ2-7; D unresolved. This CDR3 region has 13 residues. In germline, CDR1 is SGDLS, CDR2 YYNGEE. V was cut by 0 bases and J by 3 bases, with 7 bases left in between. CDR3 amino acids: CASSVGLNYEQYF. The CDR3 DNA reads TGTGCCAGCAGCGTAGGGCTGAACTACGAGCAGTACTTC.

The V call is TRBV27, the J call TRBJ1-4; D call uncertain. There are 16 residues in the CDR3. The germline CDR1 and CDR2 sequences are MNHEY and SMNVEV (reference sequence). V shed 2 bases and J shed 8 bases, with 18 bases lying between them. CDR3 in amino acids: CASSLDPRKAREKLFF. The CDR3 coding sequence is TGTGCCAGCAGTTTAGACCCCAGAAAGGCGCGGGAAAAACTGTTTTTT.

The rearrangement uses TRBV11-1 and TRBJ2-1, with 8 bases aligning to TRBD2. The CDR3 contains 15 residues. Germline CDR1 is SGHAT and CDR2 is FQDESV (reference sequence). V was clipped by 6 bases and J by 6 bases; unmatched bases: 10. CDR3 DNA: TGTGCCAGCAGATACTCGGGGGGGCCGATCAATGAGCAGTTCTTC. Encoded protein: CASRYSGGPINEQFF.